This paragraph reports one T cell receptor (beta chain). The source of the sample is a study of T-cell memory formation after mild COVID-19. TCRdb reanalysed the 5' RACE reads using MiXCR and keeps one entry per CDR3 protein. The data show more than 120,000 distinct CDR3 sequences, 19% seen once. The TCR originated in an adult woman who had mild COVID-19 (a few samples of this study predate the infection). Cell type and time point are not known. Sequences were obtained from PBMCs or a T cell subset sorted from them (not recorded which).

CDR3 residues: CASSPPGSRGYEQYF. As DNA, the CDR3 is TGTGCCAGCAGTCCACCCGGGAGCCGGGGCTACGAGCAGTACTTC. V gene TRBV13 combines with J gene TRBJ2-7, with a weak D call TRBD2 (6 bases). V was clipped by 6 bases and J by 3 bases, with 18 bases between them. Germline assignment: CDR1 PRHDT and CDR2 FYEKMQ (reference sequence). This CDR3 has 15 amino acids. Variable domain in full (rest from reference TRBV13 and TRBJ2-7): AAGVIQSPRHLIKEKRETATLKCYPIPRHDTVYWYQQGPGQDPQFLISFYEKMQSDKGSIPDRFSAQQFSDYHSELNMSSLELGDSALYFCASSPPGSRGYEQYFGPGTRLTVT.